Below are 31 T cell receptor beta chains sequenced from a single sample in a study of blood T cell repertoires in COVID-19. Sequenced by immunoSEQ multiplex PCR; TCRdb stores in-frame clones only, minus some. This sample has 150,000 or so clones, with about 81% found just once. The sequenced sample was peripheral blood. Source of these receptors: a human donor in a cohort sampled during active COVID-19.

The V call is TRBV14, the J call TRBJ2-1; TRBD2 aligns across 9 bases. After removal of 3 bases from V and 2 bases from J, the junction contained 5 bases not matched to a gene. Germline CDR1 reads SGHDN; CDR2 reads FVKESK. The CDR3 is made up of 16 amino acids. CDR3 DNA: TGTGCCAGCAGCCACACTAGCGGGCAAACCTACAATGAGCAGTTCTTC. Encoded protein: CASSHTSGQTYNEQFF.

This clone was detected a few times. This sequence joins TRBV4-1 and TRBJ2-1; TRBD1 is a possible D gene (7 bases). The germline V gene encodes CDR1 MGHRA and CDR2 YSYEKL. V was shortened by 2 bases and J by 5 bases, with 19 bases between the two germline ends. The CDR3 runs 17 residues. The CDR3, as DNA: TGCGCCAGCAGCCAACCGATCAGGGGGAGGAGGAACAATGAGCAGTTCTTC. Its protein is CASSQPIRGRRNNEQFF.

This chain connects TRBV19 to TRBJ2-4; 7 nucleotides line up with TRBD1. The CDR3 has 14 residues. Germline V gene lookup returns CDR1 LNHDA and CDR2 SQIVND (reference sequence). V was pared by 7 bases and J by 9 bases, with 12 bases of the junction left unmatched. The CDR3 nucleotides are TGTGCCAGTAACGAGGGACAGTCCTCGGGCATTCAGTACTTC. Translating it yields CASNEGQSSGIQYF.

The chain recombines TRBV9 with TRBJ2-1; TRBD2 matches 8 bases. Per the germline V gene, CDR1 is SGDLS and CDR2 is YYNGEE. After removal of 2 bases from V and 4 bases from J, the junction contained 5 bases not matched to a gene. CDR3 length: 15 residues. CDR3 sequence (DNA): TGTGCCAGCAGCGTCGAACTAGCGGTATACAATGAGCAGTTCTTC. Translation: CASSVELAVYNEQFF.

This chain connects TRBV9 to TRBJ2-7; 15 bases are shared with TRBD2. CDR3 length equals 16 residues. Trimming removed 0 bases from V and 5 bases from J; junction bases left unmatched: 3. Germline V gene data show CDR1 as SGDLS and CDR2 as YYNGEE. This CDR3 reads CASSVGTSGRGHEQYF. The CDR3 DNA sequence: TGTGCCAGCAGCGTAGGGACTAGCGGGAGGGGGCACGAGCAGTACTTC.

For this clone: The junction shows a germline mismatch at one end, possibly a read error. The V call is TRBV10-3, the J call TRBJ1-1, with D unclear. This CDR3 has 11 amino acids. The germline gives CDR1 ENHRY, CDR2 SYGVKD. The CDR3 DNA follows: TGTGCCACACAAGAGAACAGTGAAGCTTTCTTT. Protein: CATQENSEAFF.

Only a few counts were recorded for this clone. This chain joins TRBV6-5 and TRBJ1-4; 11 positions agree with TRBD1. Germline CDR1 MNHEY, CDR2 SVGAGI. V was clipped by 8 bases and J by 7 bases; unmatched bases: 9. The CDR3 contains 15 residues. The CDR3 sequence: CASGTRDRGGEKLFF. Written as DNA, the CDR3 is TGTGCCAGCGGGACCCGGGACAGGGGGGGTGAAAAACTGTTTTTT.

V is TRBV10-3 and J is TRBJ2-1, with TRBD2 identical over 10 bases. The J segment lost 0 bases and the V segment lost 0 bases, leaving 2 bases of the junction unmatched. The length of the CDR3 is 17 residues. From germline, CDR1 is ENHRY and CDR2 SYGVKD. The chain's CDR3 is CAISESIAGGSYNEQFF. The CDR3 bases are TGTGCCATCAGTGAGTCCATAGCGGGAGGCTCCTACAATGAGCAGTTCTTC.

CDR3 protein: CASKPQGGYGYTF. The CDR3 DNA follows: TGTGCCAGCAAACCTCAGGGGGGCTATGGCTACACCTTC. J is TRBJ1-2 and V is TRBV6-5, with 7 bases fitting TRBD1. The CDR3 contains 13 residues. The ends lost 7 bases at V and 4 bases at J; junction bases unmatched: 6. The germline gives CDR1 MNHEY, CDR2 SVGAGI.

This clone was recorded once. The chain has TRBV1 and TRBJ1-6; the table's D call of TRBD1 was not tested on the DNA. TRBV1 is tagged as a pseudogene. CDR3 length: 17 residues. The CDR3 sequence: CTSSQVSDRGRYSPLHF. CDR3 coding DNA: TGCACCAGCAGCCAAGTCTCGGACAGGGGCCGTTATTCACCCCTCCACTTT.

The V gene is TRBV2, the J gene TRBJ1-3; 8 positions agree with TRBD1. This CDR3 spans 11 amino acids. From germline, CDR1 is SNHLY and CDR2 FYNNEI. With 8 bases clipped from V and 10 bases from J, the junction kept 4 bases outside the gene matches. This CDR3 is CASGQGPTIYF. DNA for the CDR3: TGTGCCAGCGGACAGGGCCCAACCATATATTTT.

The chain couples TRBV27 to TRBJ2-5; D gene uncertain. Deletions cut 0 bases from V and 1 base from J, with 3 bases between. CDR1 MNHEY and CDR2 SMNVEV come from the germline V gene (reference sequence). The CDR3 spans 13 residues. DNA of the CDR3: TGTGCCAGCAGTTTATCCCGCCAAGAGACCCAGTACTTC. Its translation: CASSLSRQETQYF.

The CDR3 region has the DNA TGTGCCAGCAGTCCCACCCGGGTTCTTTACGAGCAGTACTTC. It yields the protein CASSPTRVLYEQYF. The chain carries TRBV28 and TRBJ2-7; D unclear. The germline V gene has CDR1 MDHEN and CDR2 SYDVKM. The CDR3 consists of 14 residues. V lost 5 bases and J 4 bases, leaving 15 bases between the germline ends.

This chain connects TRBV4-1 to TRBJ2-7; maybe TRBD2 (5 bases). This CDR3 is built from 16 residues. The germline V and J ends were trimmed by 0 bases and 2 bases, with 14 bases remaining between them. CDR1 MGHRA and CDR2 YSYEKL come from the germline V gene. The CDR3 region has the DNA TGCGCCAGCAGCCAAGATCCAGCGGCTAGACCCTACGAGCAGTACTTC. Its translation: CASSQDPAARPYEQYF.

This clone was seen more than once but under ten times. This chain joins TRBV28 and TRBJ1-6; D is unresolved. The germline CDR1 and CDR2 sequences are MDHEN and SYDVKM. The ends were cut back, 5 bases at V and 8 bases at J, with 10 bases in the middle. The CDR3 totals 13 residues. The CDR3 DNA sequence: TGTGCCAGCAGTCCCGCGGGCCATTCACCCCTCCACTTT. Translation: CASSPAGHSPLHF.

This chain uses TRBV9 with TRBJ2-1; perhaps TRBD1 as D (6 bases). This CDR3 has 15 residues. Trimming took 2 bases from V and 5 from J, leaving 14 bases between them. Per the germline V gene, CDR1 is SGDLS and CDR2 is YYNGEE. The CDR3 sequence: CASSVRTDWDNEQFF. The DNA of the CDR3 is TGTGCCAGCAGCGTTAGGACAGACTGGGACAATGAGCAGTTCTTC.

The rearrangement uses TRBV6-4 and TRBJ2-3, with 8 nucleotides matching TRBD2. V was clipped by 6 bases and J by 2 bases; unmatched bases: 7. Germline V lookup: CDR1 MRHNA, CDR2 SNTAGT. This CDR3 is built from 15 residues. In nucleotides, the CDR3 is TGTGCCAGCAGCCCAGGACTAGCCGTCACAGATACGCAGTATTTT. Translating it yields CASSPGLAVTDTQYF.

The CDR3 loop is CATTASTAGNTEAFF. In DNA form, the CDR3 reads TGTGCCACCACCGCCTCCACGGCGGGTAACACTGAAGCTTTCTTT. V gene TRBV24-1 combines with J gene TRBJ1-1; no clear D. CDR1 is KGHDR and CDR2 is SFDVKD in the germline V gene. The CDR3 totals 15 residues. The V end was cut by 8 bases, the J end by 2 bases, with 17 bases between.

This clone was found a few times. This rearrangement joins TRBV30 to TRBJ1-2; D possibly corresponds to TRBD1 (6 bases). Trimming shortened V by 2 bases and J by 5 bases, and 9 bases separated the two germline ends. The CDR3 is 12 amino acids. Per germline, CDR1 GTSNPN and CDR2 SVGIG (reference sequence). For the CDR3, the DNA is TGTGCCTGGAGTCACAGGGATTATGGCTACACCTTC. Residues: CAWSHRDYGYTF.

The V gene is TRBV7-2, the J gene TRBJ2-7; TRBD2 matches at 7 bases. V was pared by 6 bases and J by 3 bases, with 5 bases of the junction left unmatched. This CDR3 is 13 amino acids long. Germline CDR1 is SGHTA and CDR2 is FQGNSA. The CDR3 bases are TGTGCCAGCAGAAGGGGAGGGATCTACGAGCAGTACTTC. Its translation is CASRRGGIYEQYF.

A remark on this clone: The identical CDR3 is also encoded by other nucleotide sequences in the sample. The rearrangement joins TRBV4-3 to TRBJ1-2, with D possibly being TRBD1 (5 bases). The CDR3 has 15 residues. Germline V lookup: CDR1 LGHNA, CDR2 YSLEER. Trimming left V 0 bases short and J 0 bases short, with 8 bases between. DNA of the CDR3: TGCGCCAGCAGCCAAGAGGGACTTGCTAACTATGGCTACACCTTC. Translation: CASSQEGLANYGYTF.

The genes are TRBV7-3 and TRBJ1-5; 7 bases map to TRBD1. With V trimmed by 4 bases and J by 6 bases, 3 bases remained unmatched. Germline CDR1 reads SGHTA; CDR2 reads FQGTGA. CDR3 length: 13 amino acids. The CDR3 loop is CASSSQGGQPQHF. The CDR3 bases are TGTGCCAGCAGCTCCCAGGGGGGTCAGCCCCAGCATTTT.

CDR3 nucleotide sequence: TGTGCCAGCTCACCAATTGCGGCCGGGACACCCTACGAGCAGTACTTC. This codes for CASSPIAAGTPYEQYF. The V call is TRBV18, the J call TRBJ2-7, with D perhaps matching TRBD1 (6 bases). The V end lost 2 bases, the J end lost 2 bases, and 16 bases lay between the germline ends. The CDR3 is 16 residues long. Germline-derived CDR1 and CDR2 are KGHSH and LQKENI.

The chain uses TRBV27 and TRBJ1-2; tentative D call: TRBD1 (6 bases). Per the germline V gene, CDR1 is MNHEY and CDR2 is SMNVEV (reference sequence). This CDR3 comprises 16 residues. Trimming cost V 5 bases and J 2 bases, with 18 bases left between them. The CDR3 DNA reads as TGTGCCAGCAGTCATGACCCCCGGGACATCAACTATGGCTACACCTTC. Its translation: CASSHDPRDINYGYTF.

The chain has TRBV5-5 and TRBJ1-2; D perhaps matches TRBD1 (6 bases). Germline V gene sequence: CDR1 SGHKS, CDR2 YYEKEE (reference sequence). V was trimmed by 5 bases and J by 2 bases, leaving 10 bases between them. The CDR3 consists of 13 residues. DNA of the CDR3: TGTGCCAGCAGGGGAACAGGGAACTATGGCTACACCTTC. This sequence encodes CASRGTGNYGYTF.

The gene calls are TRBV3-1 (or the pseudogene TRBV3-2) and TRBJ2-7; TRBD2 matches at 9 bases. CDR1 and CDR2 (germline): LGHDT, YNNKEL (reference sequence). V was clipped by 4 bases and J by 2 bases; unmatched bases: 0. The CDR3 extends over 13 amino acids. DNA of the CDR3: TGTGCCAGCAGCCGGACTAGCGCCTACGAGCAGTACTTC. Encoded protein: CASSRTSAYEQYF.

This clone occurred once. V and J are TRBV5-8 and TRBJ2-6, with a possible D match to TRBD2 (5 bases). CDR1 and CDR2 from the germline V gene are SGHTS and YDEGEE. The CDR3 spans 15 residues. The V gene lost 2 bases and the J gene lost 1 base, with 7 bases spanning the gap. For the CDR3, the DNA is TGTGCCAGCAGCTTTGGAGGATCTGGGGCCAACGTCCTGACTTTC. Translation: CASSFGGSGANVLTF.

This clone was recorded only once. The chain has TRBV18 and TRBJ2-1, with D maybe TRBD1 (6 bases). Trimming stripped 6 bases from V and 4 bases from J, with 10 bases between. Germline V gene lookup returns CDR1 KGHSH and CDR2 LQKENI. The CDR3 is 13 residues long. Written as DNA, the CDR3 is TGTGCCAGCTCCCAACAGGGATACAATGAGCAGTTCTTC. Translation gives CASSQQGYNEQFF. Full variable domain (missing parts from reference TRBV18 and TRBJ2-1): NAGVMQNPRHLVRRRGQEARLRCSPMKGHSHVYWYRQLPEEGLKFMVYLQKENIIDESGMPKERFSAEFPKEGPSILRIQQVVRGDSAAYFCASSQQGYNEQFFGPGTRLTVL.

The chain joins TRBV6-2 or TRBV6-3 to TRBJ2-3; possibly TRBD2 for D (5 bases). Germline V CDR1 and CDR2: MNHEY, SVGEGT. CDR3 size: 14 residues. Trimming stripped 6 bases from V and 8 bases from J, with 18 bases between. The CDR3 DNA follows: TGTGCCAGCAGCCAAGAAAGAGGGAGAGGTACGCAGTATTTT. Protein product: CASSQERGRGTQYF.

The rearrangement joins TRBV27 to TRBJ2-5; 11 bases align to TRBD1. Trimming at V came to 5 bases and at J to 4 bases, leaving 9 bases not matched to a gene. The CDR3 totals 16 residues. Germline CDR1 and CDR2: MNHEY and SMNVEV (reference sequence). DNA of the CDR3: TGTGCCAGCAGTGGGGGGACAGGGGGTGATGTAGAGACCCAGTACTTC. It is translated as CASSGGTGGDVETQYF.

V gene TRBV6-5 combines with J gene TRBJ2-7, with TRBD1 matching 8 bases. Germline assignment: CDR1 MNHEY and CDR2 SVGAGI. The trim removed 0 bases at V and 4 bases at J, leaving 5 bases unmatched. This CDR3 has 15 residues. The DNA for the CDR3 is TGTGCCAGCAGTTACTCTGACAGGGGAACATACGAGCAGTACTTC. Residues: CASSYSDRGTYEQYF.